The 26 T cell receptor beta chains listed next were all sequenced from one sample in a study of blood T cell repertoires in COVID-19. Sequenced by immunoSEQ multiplex PCR; TCRdb stores in-frame clones only, minus some. The repertoire holds over 400,000 clones, with less than 90% as singletons. Sequencing used peripheral blood. These receptors originate from a woman aged 50 to 60 with COVID-19, enrolled during active disease.

J is TRBJ2-3 and V is TRBV14, with TRBD2 matching 8 bases. Germline trimming cut 0 bases from V and 4 bases from J; bases unmatched to any gene: 9. CDR1 SGHDN and CDR2 FVKESK come from the germline V gene. This CDR3 is built from 17 residues. In DNA, the CDR3 is TGTGCCAGCAGCCAAGATAACGGGGGGGGGCTGGCAGATACGCAGTATTTT. This encodes CASSQDNGGGLADTQYF.

In its sample, this clone was seen a few times. V is TRBV4-1 and J is TRBJ2-7; 8 bases are shared with TRBD1. V gave up 5 bases and J gave up 7 bases; unmatched junction bases: 7. CDR3 length equals 13 residues. CDR1 and CDR2 (germline): MGHRA, YSYEKL. In DNA form, the CDR3 reads TGCGCCAGCAGCGTACTGACAGGGGAAGAGCAGTACTTC. Amino acid sequence: CASSVLTGEEQYF.

The J gene is TRBJ1-1, the V gene TRBV11-2; D gene ambiguous. The CDR3 covers 13 residues. V lost 8 bases and J lost 5, with 15 bases in between. Germline V CDR1 and CDR2: SGHAT, FQNNGV. CDR3 sequence: CASSPRSGTEAFF. CDR3 DNA: TGTGCCAGCTCCCCAAGGAGCGGGACTGAAGCTTTCTTT.

This rearrangement joins TRBV30 to TRBJ1-5; 7 bases are a match to TRBD1. Trimming at V came to 4 bases and at J to 11 bases, leaving 8 bases not matched to a gene. The germline gives CDR1 GTSNPN, CDR2 SVGIG (reference sequence). This CDR3 is built from 12 residues. CDR3 protein: CAWNRGWEAQHF. CDR3 in DNA: TGTGCCTGGAACAGGGGTTGGGAGGCCCAGCATTTT.

The chain joins TRBV24-1 to TRBJ2-7, with D perhaps TRBD2 (5 bases). The germline V gene has CDR1 KGHDR and CDR2 SFDVKD. The CDR3 sequence is 14 residues long. Between the trimmed V and J ends, which lost 3 bases and 9 bases, there was a span of 17 bases. The CDR3 protein is CATSDGGSKSGQYF. Written as DNA, the CDR3 is TGTGCCACCAGTGATGGAGGCTCCAAATCGGGGCAGTACTTC.

The chain employs TRBV5-1 and TRBJ2-3; 11 nucleotides agree with TRBD2. This CDR3 spans 16 amino acids. Germline V gene lookup returns CDR1 SGHRS and CDR2 YFSETQ. V lost 5 bases to trimming and J lost 2 bases; unmatched junction nucleotides: 7. CDR3 sequence reads: CASRYLAGGPTDTQYF. The CDR3 bases are TGCGCCAGCAGATATTTAGCGGGGGGGCCCACAGATACGCAGTATTTT.

The chain joins TRBV24-1 to TRBJ2-2; 7 nucleotides agree with TRBD1. Germline V gives CDR1 KGHDR, CDR2 SFDVKD. The CDR3 sequence is 13 residues long. Trimming removed 12 bases from V and 0 bases from J; junction bases left unmatched: 3. The CDR3 DNA sequence: TGTGCCTCGGGACAGCCGAACACCGGGGAGCTGTTTTTT. This codes for CASGQPNTGELFF.

V usage is TRBV12-3 or TRBV12-4 and J usage is TRBJ2-2, with D possibly TRBD2 on 5 matching bases. V lost 7 bases and J 3 bases, leaving 9 bases between the germline ends. The CDR3 has 13 residues. This chain's CDR3 is CASTQRDTGELFF. CDR3 nucleotides: TGTGCCAGCACCCAGAGGGACACCGGGGAGCTGTTTTTT.

For this clone: Other DNA sequences from this sample encode an identical CDR3 as well. The chain links TRBV5-1 to TRBJ2-7; D is unresolved. This CDR3 is 12 amino acids long. CDR1 and CDR2 (germline): SGHRS, YFSETQ. Trimming took 3 bases from V and 1 from J, leaving 5 bases between them. This CDR3 is CASSSPSYEQYF. In DNA, the CDR3 is TGCGCCAGCAGCTCCCCGTCCTACGAGCAGTACTTC.

This clone was seen more than once but under ten times. The V call is TRBV6-5, the J call TRBJ2-2, with 7 bases fitting TRBD1. Losses at the gene ends were 4 bases for V and 6 bases for J; bases not matched to a gene: 8. The CDR3 totals 15 residues. The germline V gene has CDR1 MNHEY and CDR2 SVGAGI. The DNA for the CDR3 is TGTGCCAGCAGTTCCGGGACAGATATTTCCGGGGAGCTGTTTTTT. This codes for CASSSGTDISGELFF.

This clone came up once. The chain recombines TRBV5-4 with TRBJ1-1; 11 bases match TRBD1. The CDR3 sequence is 17 residues long. In germline, CDR1 is SGHNT, CDR2 YYREEE (reference sequence). The V and J ends lost 3 bases and 0 bases, in that order; junction bases with no gene match: 7. In DNA, the CDR3 is TGTGCCAGCAGCTCGGGACAGGGGGTCATCATGAACACTGAAGCTTTCTTT. Protein sequence: CASSSGQGVIMNTEAFF.

The chain employs TRBV13 and TRBJ1-2, with 7 bases aligning to TRBD1. V lost 10 bases and J lost 8; bases outside the gene matches: 19. The CDR3 runs to 15 residues. The V gene's germline CDR1 is PRHDT and CDR2 FYEKMQ (reference sequence). The CDR3 DNA reads as TGTGCCACCTCCTCGGGAGGGGAACTACAGGGGGGCTACACCTTC. Translating gives CATSSGGELQGGYTF.

This clone was seen only once. The J gene is TRBJ1-2, the V gene TRBV29-1; possibly TRBD1 for D (6 bases). This CDR3 is built from 14 residues. From germline, CDR1 is SQVTM and CDR2 ANQGSEA. Trimming cost V 6 bases and J 0 bases, with 14 bases left between them. The CDR3 nucleotides read TGCAGCGTGGCCCAGGGGTTAACTAACTATGGCTACACCTTC. This encodes CSVAQGLTNYGYTF.

The J gene is TRBJ2-1, the V gene TRBV19, with 11 nucleotides matching TRBD2. CDR3 length equals 14 residues. J was trimmed by 7 bases and V by 5 bases; bases with no gene match: 4. Germline V lookup: CDR1 LNHDA, CDR2 SQIVND (reference sequence). CDR3 in DNA: TGTGCCAGTAGTCCGGCTAGCGGGGGGAATGAGCAGTTCTTC. It encodes CASSPASGGNEQFF.

The chain joins TRBV29-1 to TRBJ2-3; D might be TRBD2 (5 bases). V was pared by 7 bases and J by 4 bases, with 21 bases between. This CDR3 spans 15 amino acids. Germline V lookup: CDR1 SQVTM, CDR2 ANQGSEA. CDR3 residues: CSGRGSRFRADTQYF. The CDR3 DNA follows: TGCAGCGGACGTGGGAGCAGGTTTCGCGCAGATACGCAGTATTTT.

The rearrangement joins TRBV6-6 to TRBJ1-5, with 9 bases aligning to TRBD1. Unmatched junction bases numbered 9, after V lost 6 bases and J lost 6 bases. This CDR3 comprises 15 residues. Germline assignment: CDR1 MNHNY and CDR2 SVGAGI (reference sequence). The CDR3 sequence: CASRGRTGASQPQHF. The CDR3 DNA sequence: TGTGCCAGCAGAGGTCGGACAGGGGCTAGTCAGCCCCAGCATTTT.

The V and J genes are TRBV4-2 and TRBJ2-3; 7 nucleotides line up with TRBD2. This CDR3 contains 17 residues. In germline, CDR1 is LGHNA, CDR2 YNFKEQ. V was clipped by 1 base and J by 0 bases; unmatched bases: 7. The CDR3 bases are TGTGCCAGCAGCCAAGTTATTGGGGGGGGAAGCACAGATACGCAGTATTTT. It specifies CASSQVIGGGSTDTQYF.

The rearrangement uses TRBV20-1 and TRBJ2-3, with TRBD2 identical over 9 bases. V trimming: 3 bases; J trimming: 3 bases; junction bases outside the gene matches: 7. The germline gives CDR1 DFQATT, CDR2 SNEGSKA (reference sequence). This CDR3 region has 15 residues. The CDR3 DNA reads as TGCAGTGCTAGTCTCGGCGGGGGGGCTACAGATACGCAGTATTTT. As protein: CSASLGGGATDTQYF.

V is TRBV29-1 and J is TRBJ2-2; possible D gene TRBD1, 6 bases. Germline loops: CDR1 SQVTM, CDR2 ANQGSEA. CDR3 length: 10 amino acids. V lost 6 bases and J 10 bases, leaving 9 bases between the germline ends. The CDR3 sequence: CSVRQEELFF. The DNA for the CDR3 is TGCAGCGTCAGACAGGAGGAGCTGTTTTTT.

In this sample, this clone turned up once. The rearrangement joins TRBV9 to TRBJ2-7; TRBD2 matches 11 bases. The CDR3 length is 15 residues. V was clipped by 4 bases and J by 5 bases; unmatched bases: 8. CDR1 is SGDLS and CDR2 is YYNGEE in the germline V gene. Written as DNA, the CDR3 is TGTGCCAGCAGCACCCCTAGCGGGGGGACCGACGAGCAGTACTTC. Amino acids: CASSTPSGGTDEQYF. The full variable domain, in which reference TRBV9 and TRBJ2-7 provide the parts outside the CDR3, is DSGVTQTPKHLITATGQRVTLRCSPRSGDLSVYWYQQSLDQGLQFLIQYYNGEERAKGNILERFSAQQFPDLHSELNLSSLELGDSALYFCASSTPSGGTDEQYFGPGTRLTVT.

The sample holds one count of this clone. The V call is TRBV6-5, the J call TRBJ1-3, with D hard to call. Trimming took 6 bases from V and 0 from J, leaving 9 bases between them. This CDR3 is built from 14 residues. Germline V gene lookup returns CDR1 MNHEY and CDR2 SVGAGI. CDR3 nucleotides: TGTGCCAGCAGGGCAGGATACTCTGGAAACACCATATATTTT. Its protein product is CASRAGYSGNTIYF.

The J gene is TRBJ1-1, the V gene TRBV19, with D hard to call. This CDR3 is built from 15 residues. Trimming removed 7 bases from V and 0 bases from J, with 15 bases in between. Looked up from germline, CDR1 is LNHDA and CDR2 is SQIVND (reference sequence). Here the CDR3 reads CASIRRELMNTEAFF. CDR3 DNA sequence: TGTGCCAGTATCCGGAGAGAACTCATGAACACTGAAGCTTTCTTT.

This chain uses TRBV24-1 with TRBJ2-3; TRBD2 might be the D (5 bases). The CDR3 runs to 14 residues. Per germline, CDR1 KGHDR and CDR2 SFDVKD. V lost 3 bases, J lost 7 bases, and 13 bases lay in between. The CDR3 DNA sequence: TGTGCCACCAGTGATCCCCGGGATCTGTATACGCAGTATTTT. This sequence encodes CATSDPRDLYTQYF.

This chain uses TRBV4-1 with TRBJ1-1; D not certain. The germline V gene encodes CDR1 MGHRA and CDR2 YSYEKL. There are 16 residues in the CDR3. Trimming removed 0 bases at V and 4 bases at J, with 15 bases between. The CDR3 nucleotides are TGCGCCAGCAGCCAAGAAGGTGGGCGGGCGGGCACTGAAGCTTTCTTT. Its translation is CASSQEGGRAGTEAFF.

The chain links TRBV4-1 to TRBJ1-2; the D is unclear. The CDR3 runs to 14 residues. From germline, CDR1 is MGHRA and CDR2 YSYEKL. V lost 0 bases and J lost 4, with 9 bases in between. The CDR3 DNA sequence: TGCGCCAGCAGCCAAGACCGGTCCTTCTATGGCTACACCTTC. It translates to CASSQDRSFYGYTF.

This chain joins TRBV28 and TRBJ1-2; 8 bases map to TRBD1. V trimming: 5 bases; J trimming: 2 bases; junction bases outside the gene matches: 7. This CDR3 contains 15 residues. Per the germline V gene, CDR1 is MDHEN and CDR2 is SYDVKM. DNA of the CDR3: TGTGCCAGCAGTACGACAGGGGTTATAAACTATGGCTACACCTTC. Protein: CASSTTGVINYGYTF.